The rows below give T cell receptor beta chains drawn from one sample of a study of CD8+ T cells in alopecia areata. Sequencing used immunoSEQ multiplex PCR; TCRdb keeps in-frame clones, though not all of them. The sample has some 150,000 clones; 65% to 90% are singletons. The sequencing used CD8+ T cells sorted from blood, collected at week 4, from a patient treated with tofacitinib. These TCRs come from a human donor with alopecia areata. The CDR3 runs from the conserved cysteine through the conserved F or W. Fields, in order: clone size, V gene, J gene, D gene, CDR3 DNA, CDR3 protein. The D gene is left open where the match is weak. Some rows mark clone size as missing; the rest say once, few, many or name a class of expanded clone.

>-|TRBV13|TRBJ2-7|-
TGTGCCAGCAGCGCCCAAAGGAGCTCTGAGTACGAGCAGTACTTC
CASSAQRSSEYEQYF
>-|TRBV4-3|TRBJ2-1|-
TGCGCCAGCAGCCAAGGGGATCCACGGACGGTCTTCTACAATGAGCAGTTCTTC
CASSQGDPRTVFYNEQFF
>-|TRBV5-4|TRBJ2-7|TRBD2
TGTGCCAGCAGCTCCATAGCGGGGGGCTCCTACGAGCAGTACTTC
CASSSIAGGSYEQYF
>-|TRBV30|TRBJ2-7|-
TGTGCCTGGAGTGAAGTCATAGCCTACGAGCAGTACTTC
CAWSEVIAYEQYF
>-|TRBV30|TRBJ2-3|-
TGTGCCTGGAGGTTGACAGGAGTAACAGATACGCAGTATTTT
CAWRLTGVTDTQYF
>-|TRBV5-1|TRBJ2-1|TRBD2
TGCGCCAGCAGCTTCGGGACTAGCGGGACCCTTTACAATGAGCAGTTCTTC
CASSFGTSGTLYNEQFF
>-|TRBV30|TRBJ1-1|-
TGTGCCTGGAGTCGTGAGAGGCCCAGGAACACTGAAGCTTTCTTT
CAWSRERPRNTEAFF
>-|TRBV25-1|TRBJ1-1|-
TGTGCCAGCAGTGCAAGATACACTGAAGCTTTCTTT
CASSARYTEAFF
>-|TRBV6-5|TRBJ2-2|-
TGTGCCAGCAGTAACTCACCGAACACCGGGGAGCTGTTTTTT
CASSNSPNTGELFF
>few|TRBV13|TRBJ2-7|TRBD1
TGTGCCAGCAGCTTAAGTTCTCGGACAGGGGAAATATCCTACGAGCAGTACTTC
CASSLSSRTGEISYEQYF
>few|TRBV7-8|TRBJ2-7|TRBD1
TGTGCCAGCAGCTCGGGACAGTCCTACGAGCAGTACTTC
CASSSGQSYEQYF
>-|TRBV5-1|TRBJ2-3|TRBD2
TGCGCCAGCAGCTTTGGGACTAGCGGGGGGTTTCCGCCAGATACGCAGTATTTT
CASSFGTSGGFPPDTQYF
>-|TRBV5-1|TRBJ2-1|-
TGCGCCAGCAGCTTGGGAGGGTACAATGAGCAGCTCTTC
CASSLGGYNEQLF
>-|TRBV4-1|TRBJ1-1|-
TGCGCCAGCAGCTTGAGACTGAACACTGAAGCTTTCTTT
CASSLRLNTEAFF
>-|TRBV7-8|TRBJ2-7|-
TGTGCCAGCACCTCGGGCTACGAGCAGTACTTC
CASTSGYEQYF
>-|TRBV29-1|TRBJ1-1|-
TGCAGCGTTGATTTAGGCTGGGTGAACACTGAAGCTTTCTTT
CSVDLGWVNTEAFF
>-|TRBV7-2|TRBJ2-1|TRBD2
TGTGCCAGCAGCTTAGCGCTAGCGGGGGGGACTGAGCAGTTCTTC
CASSLALAGGTEQFF
>-|TRBV7-6|TRBJ2-6|TRBD2
TGTGCCAGCAGCCCCGGGACTAGCGGGGACACCCGGGCGTCTGGGGCCAACGTCCTGACTTTC
CASSPGTSGDTRASGANVLTF
>-|TRBV27|TRBJ2-1|-
TGTGCCAGCAGTTTATCCGGCCGTTGGAATGAGCAGTTCTTC
CASSLSGRWNEQFF
>-|TRBV4-3|TRBJ2-3|-
TGCGCCAGCAGCCAAGCAGGCGCAGATACGCAGTATTTT
CASSQAGADTQYF
>-|TRBV6-5|TRBJ2-7|TRBD1
TGTGCCAGCAGTTACTCGGCAGGGGGCACCTACGAGCAGTACTTC
CASSYSAGGTYEQYF
>-|TRBV7-7|TRBJ2-2|-
TGTGCTAGCAGCCCCTCGAGGGGCACCGGGGAGCTGTTTTTT
CASSPSRGTGELFF
>-|TRBV9|TRBJ2-2|-
TGTGCCAGCAGCGACCCAGGGTCCGTCGGGGAGCTGTTTTTT
CASSDPGSVGELFF
>few|TRBV4-2|TRBJ2-2|TRBD2
TGTGCCAGCAGCCAAGGAGGCGGGGGACCCGGCACCGGGGAGCTGTTTTTT
CASSQGGGGPGTGELFF
>-|TRBV7-9|TRBJ2-3|TRBD2
TGTGCCAGCAGCTTTCGCGGGGGTAGGGGAGATACGCAGTATTTT
CASSFRGGRGDTQYF
>-|TRBV7-9|TRBJ2-5|-
TGTGCCAGCAGCGCCTCAGGGGGGACGGAGACCCAGTACTTC
CASSASGGTETQYF
>-|TRBV5-1|TRBJ2-5|-
TGCGCCAGCAGCTTGGCCAAACCGGGACGTCAGGCAGGAGAGACCCAGTACTTC
CASSLAKPGRQAGETQYF
>-|TRBV7-9|TRBJ2-7|TRBD1
TGTGCCAGCAGCGGACAGGGTTACGAGCAGTACTTC
CASSGQGYEQYF
>-|TRBV7-2|TRBJ2-3|-
TGTGCCAGCAGCTTAGCGGGGTCGGCGGATACGCAGTATTTT
CASSLAGSADTQYF
>few|TRBV7-6|TRBJ2-1|-
TGTGCCAGCAGCTTAGCCGTTCGGAATGAGCAGTTCTTC
CASSLAVRNEQFF
>few|TRBV7-9|TRBJ2-3|-
TGTGCCAGCAGCTTAGATTTCACAGATACGCAGTATTTT
CASSLDFTDTQYF
>once|TRBV27|TRBJ2-1|TRBD1
TGTGCCAGCAGTTTCCAGCCCCAAGGGGGCGACGAGCAGTTCTTC
CASSFQPQGGDEQFF
>-|TRBV6-5|TRBJ2-1|TRBD1
TGTGCCAGCAGAGGGACAGGGGTGGGAAATGAGCAGTTCTTC
CASRGTGVGNEQFF
>few|TRBV7-8|TRBJ2-7|-
TGTGCCAGCAGCTTAGGAGGGGGGAGCGAGCAGTACTTC
CASSLGGGSEQYF
>-|TRBV7-8|TRBJ2-5|-
TGTGCCAGCAGCTACTTTCAGGGGTCGGGAGAGACCCAGTACTTC
CASSYFQGSGETQYF
>-|TRBV5-1|TRBJ1-2|TRBD1
TGCGCCAGCTCCGATGGACAGGGTATTTTTGGCTACACCTTC
CASSDGQGIFGYTF
>once|TRBV13|TRBJ2-5|TRBD1
TGTGCCAGCAGCTTAGGCCTCACAGGGGTTGAAGAGACCCAGTACTTC
CASSLGLTGVEETQYF
>-|TRBV27|TRBJ2-1|-
TGTGCCAGCAGTTTAGGGGTCGGACCTTACAATGAGCAGTTCTTC
CASSLGVGPYNEQFF
>-|TRBV2|TRBJ2-1|-
TGTGCCAGCACTACCGACGGTGCAGCCTACAATGAGCAGTTCTTC
CASTTDGAAYNEQFF
>-|TRBV6-5|TRBJ2-3|-
TGTGCCAGCAGTTACAATACGGGAGATACGCAGTATTTT
CASSYNTGDTQYF
>-|TRBV7-2|TRBJ2-7|-
TGTGCCAGCAGCGTGGGGTTAACGAGGGAGCAGTACTTC
CASSVGLTREQYF
>-|TRBV5-1|TRBJ2-1|-
TGCGCCAGCAGCCCCACCGGGACACCCGACAATGAGCAGTTCTTC
CASSPTGTPDNEQFF
>-|TRBV2|TRBJ2-5|TRBD2
TGTGTCATCGGAGCCCAGCGGGGGGCACGGGAGACCCAGTACTTC
CVIGAQRGARETQYF
>-|TRBV4-1|TRBJ2-7|-
TGCGCCAGCAGCCAAGACTATAACTACGAGCAGTACTTC
CASSQDYNYEQYF
>-|TRBV27|TRBJ1-3|-
TGTGCCAGCAGCTCTGCTCCAGGAAACACCATATATTTT
CASSSAPGNTIYF
>-|TRBV4-2|TRBJ2-1|TRBD2
TGTGCCAGCAGCCAAGAAGATAGCGGGGGGGCGTATGAGCAGTTCTTC
CASSQEDSGGAYEQFF
>-|TRBV29-1|TRBJ2-3|-
TGCAGCGTTGTAGAAGATACGCAGTATTTT
CSVVEDTQYF
>few|TRBV19|TRBJ2-2|-
TGTGCCAGTAGCTATACGGGGGCAGCCGGGGAGCTGTTTTTT
CASSYTGAAGELFF
>-|TRBV10-3|TRBJ2-7|-
TGTGCCATCAGCGACAGCTCCTACGAGCAGTACTTC
CAISDSSYEQYF
>few|TRBV28|TRBJ1-1|TRBD1
TGTGCCAGCAGCTCGGACAGGGGGTGGGTAGGCACTGAAGCTTTCTTT
CASSSDRGWVGTEAFF
>-|TRBV12-5|TRBJ1-3|-
TGTGCTAGTGGTTTCATCCTACAGGGAAGCTCTGGAAACACCATATATTTT
CASGFILQGSSGNTIYF
>-|TRBV27|TRBJ1-1|-
TGTGCCAGCAGTCCGGGACCTGGGCAGGACACTGAAGCTTTCTTT
CASSPGPGQDTEAFF
>-|TRBV4-1|TRBJ2-7|TRBD2
TGCGCCAGCAGCCAGGGAGCGGGGGGTGCCTACGAGCAGTACTTC
CASSQGAGGAYEQYF
>once|TRBV4-1|TRBJ2-7|TRBD2
TGCGCCAGCAGTCTAGCGGGGGGGGACTACGAGCAGTACTTC
CASSLAGGDYEQYF
>-|TRBV6-5|TRBJ2-7|TRBD1
TGTGCCAGCAGTCCCAGGACAGGCCCCTACGAGCAGTACTTC
CASSPRTGPYEQYF